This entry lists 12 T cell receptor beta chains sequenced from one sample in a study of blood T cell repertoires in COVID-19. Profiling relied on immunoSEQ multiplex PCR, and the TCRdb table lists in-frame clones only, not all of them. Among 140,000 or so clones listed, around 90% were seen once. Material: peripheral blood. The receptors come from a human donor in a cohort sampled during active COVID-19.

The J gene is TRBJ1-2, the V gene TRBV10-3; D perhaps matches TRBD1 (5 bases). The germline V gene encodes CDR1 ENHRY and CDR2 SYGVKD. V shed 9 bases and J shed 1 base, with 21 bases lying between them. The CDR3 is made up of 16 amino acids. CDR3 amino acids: CAIRSPPETVNYGYTF. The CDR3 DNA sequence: TGTGCCATAAGGTCCCCCCCCGAGACAGTTAACTATGGCTACACCTTC.

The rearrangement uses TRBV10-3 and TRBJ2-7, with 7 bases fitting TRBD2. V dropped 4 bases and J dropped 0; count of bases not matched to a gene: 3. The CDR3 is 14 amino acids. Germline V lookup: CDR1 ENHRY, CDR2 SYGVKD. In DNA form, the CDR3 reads TGTGCCATCAGTGGGAAGCGGGGCTCCTACGAGCAGTACTTC. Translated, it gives CAISGKRGSYEQYF.

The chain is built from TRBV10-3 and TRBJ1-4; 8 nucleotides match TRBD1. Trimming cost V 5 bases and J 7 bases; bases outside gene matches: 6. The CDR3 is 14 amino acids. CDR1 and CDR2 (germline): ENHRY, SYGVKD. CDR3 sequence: CAISPTGEGEKLFF. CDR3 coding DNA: TGTGCCATCAGTCCGACAGGGGAGGGTGAAAAACTGTTTTTT.

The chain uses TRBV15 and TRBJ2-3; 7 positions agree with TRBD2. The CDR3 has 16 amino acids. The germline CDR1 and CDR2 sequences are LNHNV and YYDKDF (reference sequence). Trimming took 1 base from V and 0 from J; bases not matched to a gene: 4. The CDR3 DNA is TGTGCCACCAGCAGAGGAGCGGGGCTTAGCACAGATACGCAGTATTTT. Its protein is CATSRGAGLSTDTQYF.

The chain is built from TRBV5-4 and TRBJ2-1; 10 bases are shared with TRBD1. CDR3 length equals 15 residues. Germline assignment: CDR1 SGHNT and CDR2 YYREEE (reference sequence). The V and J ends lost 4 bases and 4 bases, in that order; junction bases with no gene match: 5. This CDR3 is CASSQDRGMYNEQFF. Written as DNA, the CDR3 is TGTGCCAGCAGCCAGGACAGGGGGATGTACAATGAGCAGTTCTTC.

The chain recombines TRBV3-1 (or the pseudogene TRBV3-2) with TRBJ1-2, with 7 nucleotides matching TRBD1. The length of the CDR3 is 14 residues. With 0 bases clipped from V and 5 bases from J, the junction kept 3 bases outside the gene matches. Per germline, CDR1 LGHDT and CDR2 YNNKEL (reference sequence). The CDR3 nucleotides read TGTGCCAGCAGCCAAGATATGACAGGGTATGGCTACACCTTC. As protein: CASSQDMTGYGYTF.

CDR3 DNA: TGTGCCAGCAGCTTAGCGCGTCAGGGACTCGGTAATGAAAAACTGTTTTTT. Protein sequence: CASSLARQGLGNEKLFF. This chain joins TRBV7-8 and TRBJ1-4, with a weak D call TRBD1 (5 bases). CDR1 SGHVS and CDR2 FQNEAQ come from the germline V gene. This CDR3 has 17 amino acids. The V end was cut by 0 bases, the J end by 4 bases, with 15 bases between.

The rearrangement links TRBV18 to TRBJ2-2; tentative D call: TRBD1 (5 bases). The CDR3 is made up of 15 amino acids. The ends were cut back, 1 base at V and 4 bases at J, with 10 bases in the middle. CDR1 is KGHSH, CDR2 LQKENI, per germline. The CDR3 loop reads CASSPRDSATGELFF. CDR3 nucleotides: TGTGCCAGCTCACCACGCGACAGTGCCACCGGGGAGCTGTTTTTT.

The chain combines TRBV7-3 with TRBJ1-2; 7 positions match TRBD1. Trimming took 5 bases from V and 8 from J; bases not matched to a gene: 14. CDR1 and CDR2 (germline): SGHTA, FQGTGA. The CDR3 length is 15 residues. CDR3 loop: CASSLTGTVKGGYTF. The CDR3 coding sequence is TGTGCCAGCAGCCTGACCGGGACAGTGAAGGGGGGCTACACCTTC.

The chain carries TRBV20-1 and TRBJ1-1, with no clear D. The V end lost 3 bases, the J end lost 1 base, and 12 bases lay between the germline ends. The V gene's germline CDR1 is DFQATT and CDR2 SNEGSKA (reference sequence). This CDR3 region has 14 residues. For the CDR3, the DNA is TGCAGTGCTAGTCCCCGACGGAGGAACACTGAAGCTTTCTTT. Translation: CSASPRRRNTEAFF.

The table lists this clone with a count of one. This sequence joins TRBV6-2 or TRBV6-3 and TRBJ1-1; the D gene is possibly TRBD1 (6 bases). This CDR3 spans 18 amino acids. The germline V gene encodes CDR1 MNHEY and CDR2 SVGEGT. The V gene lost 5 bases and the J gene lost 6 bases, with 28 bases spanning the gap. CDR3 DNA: TGTGCCAGCAGTAAACCCCGCGCAGGGGTAAGGATAGTCGCTGAAGCTTTCTTT. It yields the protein CASSKPRAGVRIVAEAFF.

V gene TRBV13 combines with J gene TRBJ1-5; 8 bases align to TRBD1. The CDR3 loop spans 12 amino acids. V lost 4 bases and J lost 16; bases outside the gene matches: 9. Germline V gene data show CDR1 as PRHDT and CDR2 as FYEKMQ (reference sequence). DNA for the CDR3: TGTGCCAGCAGCTCAGACAGGGGTCGTATCCATTTT. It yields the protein CASSSDRGRIHF. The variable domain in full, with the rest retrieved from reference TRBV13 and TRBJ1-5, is AAGVIQSPRHLIKEKRETATLKCYPIPRHDTVYWYQQGPGQDPQFLISFYEKMQSDKGSIPDRFSAQQFSDYHSELNMSSLELGDSALYFCASSSDRGRIHFGDGTRLSIL.